These T cell receptor beta chains were read from a single sample in a study of cytomegalovirus exposure and HLA in healthy donors. The repertoire was sequenced with immunoSEQ multiplex PCR; TCRdb's copy has only in-frame clones and lacks some. This table has about 200,000 clones, about three quarters appearing once. Sequenced input: PBMCs. The receptors here all came from a man in his late teens or twenties in good health and CMV-seronegative. Both conserved end residues are part of each CDR3. The D gene is left open where the match is weak. Clone size is given for some rows only: seen once, a few or many times, or a class if the clone is expanded.

d_gene | abundance | j_gene | v_gene | CDR3nt | CDR3aa
TRBD1 | NA | TRBJ2-2 | TRBV7-9 | TGTGCCAGCAGCTTCACAGGGGCTAACACCGGGGAGCTGTTTTTT | CASSFTGANTGELFF
NA | NA | TRBJ2-7 | TRBV6-5 | TGTGCCAGCAACCCCCCGGGACTCCCCTCCGAGCAGTACTTC | CASNPPGLPSEQYF
NA | NA | TRBJ1-2 | TRBV6-6 | TGTGCCAGCAGTTACCTAGGTGTGGACTATGGCTACACCTTC | CASSYLGVDYGYTF
TRBD1 | NA | TRBJ1-2 | TRBV2 | TGTGCCAGCAGACAGGGGTCCGCTAACTATGGCTACACCTTC | CASRQGSANYGYTF
TRBD1 | NA | TRBJ2-3 | TRBV5-6 | TGTGCCAGCAGACTCCGGGACAGAGACTTCACAGATACGCAGTATTTT | CASRLRDRDFTDTQYF
NA | once | TRBJ2-7 | TRBV29-1 | TGCAGCGTTGCCCCACGACAGTCCTACGAGCAGTACTTC | CSVAPRQSYEQYF
NA | NA | TRBJ1-4 | TRBV23-1 | TGCGCCAGCAGGACCATAGCCACCGTCGATCGTTCTAATGAAAAACTGTTTTTT | CASRTIATVDRSNEKLFF
TRBD1 | NA | TRBJ2-7 | TRBV15 | TGTGCCACCAGCAGGACCTTCGACAGGGTTTTCGACGAGCAGTACTTC | CATSRTFDRVFDEQYF
NA | once | TRBJ2-7 | TRBV7-6 | TGTGCCAGCAGCTTAGGGGGGGAGAGATACGAGCAGTACTTC | CASSLGGERYEQYF
NA | NA | TRBJ1-2 | TRBV5-1 | TGCGCCAGCAGCGGAACAGGGATACCTAACTATGGCTACACCTTC | CASSGTGIPNYGYTF
TRBD1 | NA | TRBJ2-3 | TRBV29-1 | TGCAGCGCCCGGGGGGACAGGGGCCCAGATACGCAGTATTTT | CSARGDRGPDTQYF
TRBD2 | NA | TRBJ2-3 | TRBV7-8 | TGTGCCAGCAGCCCCAGAGCGGGGGGGGACACAGATACGCAGTATTTT | CASSPRAGGDTDTQYF
TRBD2 | few | TRBJ2-3 | TRBV4-2 | TGTGCCAGCAGCCAAGAAAGACCAAGCGGGGGGGCATTTGATACGCAGTATTTT | CASSQERPSGGAFDTQYF
TRBD2 | NA | TRBJ2-3 | TRBV5-1 | TGCGCCAGCAGCTTGGGAATGGCGGGGGAGGCAGATACGCAGTATTTT | CASSLGMAGEADTQYF
TRBD1 | once | TRBJ2-5 | TRBV12-5 | TGTGCTAGTGGTTTGTTCAGGGGGGAGACCCAGTACTTC | CASGLFRGETQYF
NA | NA | TRBJ2-5 | TRBV12-5 | TGTGCTAGTGGTCCAGGGGGGTCCCAAGAGACCCAGTACTTC | CASGPGGSQETQYF
NA | NA | TRBJ2-7 | TRBV18 | TGTGCCAGCTCACCGGGACAACCCTACGAGCAGTACTTC | CASSPGQPYEQYF
TRBD1 | NA | TRBJ2-5 | TRBV6-5 | TGTGCCAGCAGAACCGGACAGGGGGGTGGGACCCAGTACTTC | CASRTGQGGGTQYF
NA | NA | TRBJ1-4 | TRBV7-8 | TGTGCCAGCACCAACTCTGCAACTAATGAAAAACTGTTTTTT | CASTNSATNEKLFF
TRBD2 | NA | TRBJ2-2 | TRBV5-8 | TGTGCCAGCAGCTTGGGACTAGCGGGAGATCCCGGGGAGCTGTTTTTT | CASSLGLAGDPGELFF